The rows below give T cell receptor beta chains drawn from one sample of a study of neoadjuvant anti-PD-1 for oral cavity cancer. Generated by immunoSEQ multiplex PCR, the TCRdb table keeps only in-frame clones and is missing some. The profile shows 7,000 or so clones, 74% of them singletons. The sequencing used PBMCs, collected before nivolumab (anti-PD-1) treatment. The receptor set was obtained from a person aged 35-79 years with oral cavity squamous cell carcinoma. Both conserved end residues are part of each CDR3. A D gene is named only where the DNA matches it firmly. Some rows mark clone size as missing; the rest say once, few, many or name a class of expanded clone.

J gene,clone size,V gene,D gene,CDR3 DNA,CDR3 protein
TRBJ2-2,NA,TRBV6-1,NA,TGTGCCAGCAGTGAAGCCCTGTGGGGGTCCGGGGAGCTGTTTTTT,CASSEALWGSGELFF
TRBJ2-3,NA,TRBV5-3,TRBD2,TGTGCCGCTCGACTAGCGGGGGTTCCCACAGATACGCAGTATTTT,CAARLAGVPTDTQYF
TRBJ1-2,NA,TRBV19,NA,TGTGCCAGTAGTATGGGTGAGAGTTACTATGGCTACACCTTC,CASSMGESYYGYTF
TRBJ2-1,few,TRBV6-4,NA,TGTGCCAGCAGTGACTCGGACAACAATGAGCAGTTCTTC,CASSDSDNNEQFF
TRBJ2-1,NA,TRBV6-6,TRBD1,TGTGCCAGCAGAGGACAGGTTCTAGGCGATGAGCAGTTCTTC,CASRGQVLGDEQFF
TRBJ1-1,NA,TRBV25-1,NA,TGTGCCAGCAGAGGGGGGGCGTACACTGAAGCTTTCTTT,CASRGGAYTEAFF
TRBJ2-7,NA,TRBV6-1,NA,TGTGCCAGCAGTTCAGACCAAAACGGAGTCTACGAGCAGTACTTC,CASSSDQNGVYEQYF
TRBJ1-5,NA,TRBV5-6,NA,TGTGCCAGCAGCTTGTTTAAACAGCTAAATCAGCCCCAGCATTTT,CASSLFKQLNQPQHF
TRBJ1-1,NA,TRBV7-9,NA,TGTGCCAGCAGCTTAGGGATAGGGAACACTGAAGCTTTCTTT,CASSLGIGNTEAFF
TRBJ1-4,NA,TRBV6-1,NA,TGTGCCAGCAGTGAAAATTGGGGAGCAAATAGTGAAAAACTGTTTTTT,CASSENWGANSEKLFF
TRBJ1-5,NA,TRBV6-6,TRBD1,TGTGCCAGTGCTGGGACAGCAGATCAGCCCCAGCATTTT,CASAGTADQPQHF
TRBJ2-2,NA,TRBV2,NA,TGTGCCAGCAGTGAAGCAGGGGGTTCGGACACCGGGGAGCTGTTTTTT,CASSEAGGSDTGELFF